The rows below give T cell receptor beta chains drawn from one sample of a study of blood T cell repertoires in COVID-19. Sequencing was performed with immunoSEQ multiplex PCR; in TCRdb, only in-frame clones are kept and a portion is missing. The sample holds some 360,000 clones, about 90% seen once. Sequenced material: PBMCs or T cells enriched from blood (not recorded which). These receptors were collected from a young woman who had been exposed to COVID-19. The CDR3 runs from the conserved cysteine through the conserved F or W. The order of the fields is D gene, clone size, J gene, V gene, CDR3 protein, CDR3 DNA. The D gene is left open where the match is weak. Clone size is shown for a subset of rows, as once, few, many or a class of expanded clone.

- - TRBJ2-1 TRBV5-1 CASSLGWGRVNEQFF TGCGCCAGCAGCTTGGGGTGGGGCAGGGTCAATGAGCAGTTCTTC
TRBD1 - TRBJ2-1 TRBV29-1 CSVEDWDRGQNEQFF TGCAGCGTTGAAGATTGGGACAGGGGCCAAAATGAGCAGTTCTTC
- - TRBJ1-4 TRBV27 CASSSRPNLMGHEKLFF TGTGCCAGCAGTTCCAGGCCCAATCTCATGGGGCATGAAAAACTGTTTTTT
- - TRBJ1-4 TRBV9 CASSVGQDNEKLFF TGTGCCAGCAGCGTGGGACAAGATAATGAAAAACTGTTTTTT
- - TRBJ1-6 TRBV11-2 CASSPRGRTGKASPLHF TGTGCCAGCAGCCCTAGAGGGAGAACAGGGAAAGCGTCACCCCTCCACTTT
TRBD1 once TRBJ1-3 TRBV19 CASTRTTGYGNTIYF TGTGCCAGTACCCGCACGACAGGGTACGGAAACACCATATATTTT
TRBD1 - TRBJ1-5 TRBV18 CASSPSQGGHQPQHF TGTGCCAGCTCACCATCACAGGGGGGGCATCAGCCCCAGCATTTT
- once TRBJ1-5 TRBV19 CASSNRENQPQHF TGTGCCAGTAGTAACAGGGAAAATCAGCCCCAGCATTTT
- once TRBJ2-7 TRBV19 CASGGTGVYEQYF TGTGCCAGTGGGGGGACTGGCGTCTACGAGCAGTACTTC
TRBD1 once TRBJ1-1 TRBV7-9 CASSLRQGGGTEAFF TGTGCCAGCAGCTTAAGACAGGGCGGTGGCACTGAAGCTTTCTTT
- - TRBJ2-6 TRBV3-1/TRBV3-2 CASSQAQVAGANVLTF TGTGCCAGCAGCCAAGCTCAGGTTGCTGGGGCCAACGTCCTGACTTTC
TRBD2 - TRBJ2-1 TRBV28 CASSSSGRNRYEQFF TGTGCCAGCAGTTCCAGCGGGAGGAATAGGTATGAGCAGTTCTTC
TRBD1 few TRBJ2-5 TRBV14 CASSQGYRGETQYF TGTGCCAGCAGCCAAGGGTACAGGGGGGAGACCCAGTACTTC
TRBD2 - TRBJ2-1 TRBV27 CASSPGLSYNEQFF TGTGCCAGCAGTCCGGGACTATCTTACAATGAGCAGTTCTTC
- few TRBJ2-7 TRBV6-5 CASRSTGSSYEQYF TGTGCCAGCAGATCGACAGGTAGCTCCTACGAGCAGTACTTC
TRBD2 - TRBJ2-7 TRBV10-1 CARTSGYEQYF TGCGCTCGGACTAGCGGCTACGAGCAGTACTTC
- - TRBJ2-7 TRBV3-1/TRBV3-2 CASSLEGLYEQYF TGTGCCAGCAGTCTGGAGGGCCTCTACGAGCAGTACTTC